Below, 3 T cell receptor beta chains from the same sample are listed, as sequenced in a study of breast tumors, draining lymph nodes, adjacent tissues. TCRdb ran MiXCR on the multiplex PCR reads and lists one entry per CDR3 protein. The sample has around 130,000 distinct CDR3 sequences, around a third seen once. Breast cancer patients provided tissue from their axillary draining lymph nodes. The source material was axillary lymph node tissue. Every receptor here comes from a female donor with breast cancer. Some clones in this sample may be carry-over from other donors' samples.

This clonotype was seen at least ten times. This CDR3 reads CASSPYPDRAYSPLHF. CDR3 coding DNA: TGTGCCAGCTCACCCTACCCCGACAGGGCGTATTCACCCCTCCACTTT. The chain joins TRBV18 to TRBJ1-6; 7 nucleotides agree with TRBD1. J was trimmed by 8 bases and V by 3 bases; bases with no gene match: 10. The length of the CDR3 is 16 residues. CDR1 is KGHSH and CDR2 is LQKENI in the germline V gene. The full variable domain, completed using reference TRBV18 and TRBJ1-6, is NAGVMQNPRHLVRRRGQEARLRCSPMKGHSHVYWYRQLPEEGLKFMVYLQKENIIDESGMPKERFSAEFPKEGPSILRIQQVVRGDSAAYFCASSPYPDRAYSPLHFGNGTRLTVT.

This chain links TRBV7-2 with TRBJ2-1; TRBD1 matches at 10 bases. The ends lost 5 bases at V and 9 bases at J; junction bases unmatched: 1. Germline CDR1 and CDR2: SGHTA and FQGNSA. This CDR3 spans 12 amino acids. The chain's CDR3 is CASSRTGGEQFF. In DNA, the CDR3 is TGTGCCAGCAGCCGGACAGGGGGTGAGCAGTTCTTC.

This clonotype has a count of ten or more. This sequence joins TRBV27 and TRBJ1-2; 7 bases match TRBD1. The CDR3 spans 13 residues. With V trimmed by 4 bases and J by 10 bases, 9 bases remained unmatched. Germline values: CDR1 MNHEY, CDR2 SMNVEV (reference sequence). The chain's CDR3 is CASSSHRGRFYTF. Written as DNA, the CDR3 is TGTGCCAGCAGTTCCCATAGGGGGCGGTTCTACACCTTC.